These 20 T cell receptor beta chains were all obtained from the same sample, sequenced in a study of sequential checkpoint blockade in melanoma. This table comes from immunoSEQ multiplex PCR, and its TCRdb copy is limited to in-frame clones, with some not included. This sample has about 37,000 clones, with approximately 84% found just once. The treatment was: randomized to nivolumab then ipilimumab (arm A) or the reverse (arm B). The sequencing used CD8+ T cells sorted from blood (inferred from file names), collected from a patient given nivolumab and ipilimumab in sequence. The origin of the receptors is a human donor with melanoma.

The V call is TRBV4-2, the J call TRBJ2-1, with 9 positions matching TRBD1. CDR3 length equals 17 residues. Germline V gene sequence: CDR1 LGHNA, CDR2 YNFKEQ. V lost 0 bases and J lost 2; bases outside the gene matches: 5. The DNA for the CDR3 is TGTGCCAGCAGCCAAGATTCGACAGGGGGTGCCTACAATGAGCAGTTCTTC. It is translated as CASSQDSTGGAYNEQFF.

This sequence joins TRBV27 and TRBJ2-7; 7 bases align to TRBD1. The CDR3 is 12 residues long. V shed 11 bases, J shed 0 bases, and the junction held 4 bases outside the gene matches. The V gene's germline CDR1 is MNHEY and CDR2 SMNVEV (reference sequence). The chain's CDR3 is CAPGTVSYEQYF. DNA of the CDR3: TGTGCCCCTGGGACAGTCTCCTACGAGCAGTACTTC.

This rearrangement joins TRBV29-1 to TRBJ1-2; tentatively, D is TRBD1 (6 bases). Germline V gives CDR1 SQVTM, CDR2 ANQGSEA. The CDR3 extends over 11 amino acids. Trimming took off 7 bases at V and 5 bases at J, with 11 bases between the two ends. CDR3 sequence (DNA): TGCAGCGCGGACAGCCCTTATGGCTACACCTTC. Translating gives CSADSPYGYTF. Drawing the rest from reference TRBV29-1 and TRBJ1-2, the complete variable domain is SAVISQKPSRDICQRGTSLTIQCQVDSQVTMMFWYRQQPGQSLTLIATANQGSEATYESGFVIDKFPISRPNLTFSTLTVSNMSPEDSSIYLCSADSPYGYTFGSGTRLTVV.

J is TRBJ2-7 and V is TRBV27; TRBD1 matches at 7 bases. This CDR3 has 14 residues. The germline V gene has CDR1 MNHEY and CDR2 SMNVEV (reference sequence). V trimming: 5 bases; J trimming: 3 bases; junction bases outside the gene matches: 7. CDR3 sequence: CASSSYRGSYEQYF. The CDR3 coding sequence is TGTGCCAGCAGTAGCTACAGGGGAAGCTACGAGCAGTACTTC.

J is TRBJ1-4 and V is TRBV15; no definite D call. The CDR3 length is 13 residues. Germline loops: CDR1 LNHNV, CDR2 YYDKDF (reference sequence). Trimming left V 1 base short and J 5 bases short, with 5 bases between. The CDR3 reads CATSRVQNEKLFF. The CDR3 DNA follows: TGTGCCACCAGCAGAGTACAGAATGAAAAACTGTTTTTT.

This clone has a single count. The chain recombines TRBV23-1 with TRBJ2-3; D may be TRBD1 (6 bases). TRBV23-1 is filed as an ORF, its function uncertain. The CDR3 is 18 amino acids. V lost 0 bases and J lost 11, with 27 bases in between. The CDR3 loop reads CASSQSGTIRAGEIKQYF. CDR3 nucleotides: TGCGCCAGCAGTCAATCGGGGACAATAAGGGCTGGGGAGATAAAGCAGTATTTT.

The rearrangement joins TRBV25-1 to TRBJ1-1, with D possibly being TRBD1 (5 bases). The germline V and J ends were trimmed by 0 bases and 7 bases, with 12 bases remaining between them. Germline lookup yields CDR1 MGHDK and CDR2 SYGVNS. The CDR3 contains 14 residues. The DNA for the CDR3 is TGTGCCAGCAGTGAATACGGGGGAACCGGTGAAGCTTTCTTT. Protein product: CASSEYGGTGEAFF.

This chain links TRBV1 with TRBJ2-1; TRBD2, the D gene given by the table, was not confirmed from the DNA. TRBV1 is shown as a pseudogene. CDR3 length: 14 amino acids. The CDR3 loop is CTSSHAGRKGEQFF. As DNA, the CDR3 is TGCACCAGCAGCCACGCGGGACGAAAGGGAGAGCAGTTCTTC.

The CDR3 coding sequence is TGTGCCAGCAGTGAGACCTTTGACAGGGGAGCTTTCTTT. It translates to CASSETFDRGAFF. This sequence joins TRBV6-1 and TRBJ1-1; 8 nucleotides line up with TRBD1. The CDR3 covers 13 residues. V trimming: 3 bases; J trimming: 10 bases; junction bases outside the gene matches: 7. Germline V gives CDR1 MNHNS, CDR2 SASEGT.

This rearrangement joins TRBV27 to TRBJ2-6, with D maybe TRBD2 (6 bases). Germline-derived CDR1 and CDR2 are MNHEY and SMNVEV (reference sequence). The CDR3 is made up of 17 amino acids. Trimming removed 2 bases at V and 0 bases at J, with 11 bases between. The DNA for the CDR3 is TGTGCCAGCAGTTTAGTGGGGGGATCCTCTGGGGCCAACGTCCTGACTTTC. As protein: CASSLVGGSSGANVLTF.

The chain carries TRBV4-1 and TRBJ1-1, with 7 bases matching TRBD1. Unmatched junction bases numbered 7, after V lost 2 bases and J lost 10 bases. The CDR3 covers 13 residues. The germline gives CDR1 MGHRA, CDR2 YSYEKL. CDR3 sequence reads: CASSQTTGVGAFF. The CDR3 coding sequence is TGCGCCAGCAGCCAAACTACAGGGGTCGGAGCTTTCTTT.

The V gene is TRBV2, the J gene TRBJ1-1; 9 bases map to TRBD1. This CDR3 region has 14 residues. Germline V CDR1 and CDR2: SNHLY, FYNNEI. The ends lost 7 bases at V and 1 base at J; junction bases unmatched: 4. The CDR3 sequence is CASNGQGRNTEAFF. For the CDR3, the DNA is TGTGCCAGCAATGGACAGGGGAGGAACACTGAAGCTTTCTTT.

The CDR3, as DNA: TGTGCCAGCAGCTTAGGGACTAGCGGGGGGGCCGAGCAGTACTTC. It specifies CASSLGTSGGAEQYF. This rearrangement joins TRBV11-2 to TRBJ2-7; 15 bases align to TRBD2. J was trimmed by 6 bases and V by 1 base; bases with no gene match: 1. The germline gives CDR1 SGHAT, CDR2 FQNNGV. The CDR3 is 15 residues long. The full variable domain, completed using reference TRBV11-2 and TRBJ2-7, is EAGVAQSPRYKIIEKRQSVAFWCNPISGHATLYWYQQILGQGPKLLIQFQNNGVVDDSQLPKDRFSAERLKGVDSTLKIQPAKLEDSAVYLCASSLGTSGGAEQYFGPGTRLTVT.

The genes are TRBV15 and TRBJ2-7; tentative D call: TRBD1 (6 bases). CDR1 is LNHNV, CDR2 YYDKDF, per germline (reference sequence). The V end was cut by 6 bases, the J end by 1 base, with 13 bases between. The CDR3 is 14 amino acids. This CDR3 reads CATRKQGQSYEQYF. For the CDR3, the DNA is TGTGCCACCAGGAAACAGGGCCAATCCTACGAGCAGTACTTC.

The chain uses TRBV13 and TRBJ2-7; TRBD2 matches 11 bases. The CDR3 totals 17 residues. Germline V CDR1 and CDR2: PRHDT, FYEKMQ (reference sequence). V shed 0 bases and J 6 bases; nucleotides not matched to a gene: 10. CDR3 DNA: TGTGCCAGCAGCTTAGGCCTTTCGTTTAGCGGGGGGGGCGAGCAGTACTTC. As protein: CASSLGLSFSGGGEQYF.

This clone has a single count. J is TRBJ2-5 and V is TRBV25-1; the match to TRBD2 covers 7 bases. V trimming: 4 bases; J trimming: 4 bases; junction bases outside the gene matches: 9. The CDR3 runs 15 residues. Germline CDR1 is MGHDK and CDR2 is SYGVNS. The CDR3 nucleotides read TGTGCCAGCAGTGGTTCCGGGAGGAAGGGAGAGACCCAGTACTTC. Translation gives CASSGSGRKGETQYF.

This clone was observed once. This chain's CDR3 is CASSQEPGAGETQYF. The CDR3 DNA is TGCGCCAGCAGCCAAGAGCCAGGGGCTGGAGAGACCCAGTACTTC. The chain combines TRBV4-1 with TRBJ2-5, with D perhaps TRBD1 (6 bases). CDR3 length: 15 residues. V was clipped by 0 bases and J by 4 bases, with 12 bases between them. Germline assignment: CDR1 MGHRA and CDR2 YSYEKL.

V gene TRBV27 combines with J gene TRBJ2-5, with 7 bases identical to TRBD2. Germline-derived CDR1 and CDR2 are MNHEY and SMNVEV (reference sequence). The V segment lost 3 bases and the J segment 5 bases; nucleotides outside the gene matches: 6. CDR3 length: 14 amino acids. CDR3 sequence (DNA): TGTGCCAGCAGTTTGGCGCAGGGAGGGGAGACCCAGTACTTC. Protein: CASSLAQGGETQYF.

This clone was seen a handful of times. V is TRBV11-2 and J is TRBJ1-3; maybe TRBD1 (6 bases). V lost 2 bases, J lost 3 bases, and 11 bases lay in between. The CDR3 has 15 residues. Looked up from germline, CDR1 is SGHAT and CDR2 is FQNNGV. The CDR3 bases are TGTGCCAGCAGCTTAAGCAGGGGCCTTGGAAACACCATATATTTT. Translating gives CASSLSRGLGNTIYF.

The count of this clone is one. The chain joins TRBV6-5 to TRBJ2-7; D is perhaps TRBD1 (5 bases). This CDR3 comprises 15 residues. The V gene's germline CDR1 is MNHEY and CDR2 SVGAGI. Trimming removed 10 bases from V and 2 bases from J, with 21 bases in between. CDR3: CAIKPFATDTYEQYF. Here the CDR3 DNA reads TGTGCCATCAAGCCCTTTGCGACAGATACCTACGAGCAGTACTTC.